These T cell receptor beta chains were read from a single sample in a study of T cell repertoires in cytomegalovirus infection. TCRdb redid the calling of the reads with MiXCR, one entry per CDR3 protein. The data contain around 310,000 distinct CDR3 sequences, around a sixth of them singletons. Sequenced: PBMCs. The source of these receptors is a human donor in good health (CMV status not recorded). Some clones in this sample may be carry-over from other donors' samples. Each CDR3 is given with its conserved first and last residue. Fields, in order: V gene, D gene, J gene, clone size, CDR3 protein, CDR3 DNA. The D gene is left open where the match is weak. The size of a clone is reported for some rows only, either as once, few or many, or as a class for expanded clones.

V gene: TRBV20-1; D gene: TRBD1; J gene: TRBJ1-1; clone size: .; CDR3 protein: CSARGRGLDTEAFF; CDR3 DNA: TGCAGTGCTAGAGGAAGGGGGCTCGACACTGAAGCTTTCTTT
V gene: TRBV12-3/TRBV12-4; D gene: TRBD2; J gene: TRBJ2-3; clone size: .; CDR3 protein: CASSLTRGGTDTQYF; CDR3 DNA: TGTGCCAGCAGCCTGACGCGGGGGGGCACAGATACGCAGTATTTT
V gene: TRBV7-2; D gene: TRBD1; J gene: TRBJ2-1; clone size: many; CDR3 protein: CASSETGSYNEQFF; CDR3 DNA: TGTGCCAGCAGTGAGACAGGGTCGTACAATGAGCAGTTCTTC
V gene: TRBV5-8; D gene: .; J gene: TRBJ2-3; clone size: .; CDR3 protein: CASSSIRDFYTDTQYF; CDR3 DNA: TGTGCCAGCAGCTCAATCCGGGACTTTTACACAGATACGCAGTATTTT
V gene: TRBV6-2/TRBV6-3; D gene: .; J gene: TRBJ2-1; clone size: few; CDR3 protein: CASSPTRNNEQFF; CDR3 DNA: TGTGCCAGCAGTCCAACCCGGAACAATGAGCAGTTCTTC
V gene: TRBV7-8; D gene: .; J gene: TRBJ2-5; clone size: many; CDR3 protein: CASSSIEGQETQYF; CDR3 DNA: TGTGCCAGCAGCTCGATAGAGGGGCAAGAGACCCAGTACTTC
V gene: TRBV19; D gene: .; J gene: TRBJ1-4; clone size: few; CDR3 protein: CASSRTGSGEKLFF; CDR3 DNA: TGTGCCAGTAGTAGGACGGGATCGGGTGAAAAACTGTTTTTT
V gene: TRBV12-3/TRBV12-4; D gene: .; J gene: TRBJ1-3; clone size: many; CDR3 protein: CASPKVLSGNTIYF; CDR3 DNA: TGTGCCAGCCCTAAGGTCCTATCTGGAAACACCATATATTTT
V gene: TRBV20-1; D gene: TRBD1; J gene: TRBJ1-5; clone size: .; CDR3 protein: CSASLGQGDQPQHF; CDR3 DNA: TGCAGTGCTAGTCTCGGACAGGGAGATCAGCCCCAGCATTTT
V gene: TRBV7-2; D gene: TRBD2; J gene: TRBJ2-5; clone size: many; CDR3 protein: CASSLTSGGAGVEGTQYF; CDR3 DNA: TGTGCCAGCAGCTTAACTAGCGGGGGGGCCGGAGTCGAAGGGACCCAGTACTTC
V gene: TRBV7-2; D gene: .; J gene: TRBJ2-3; clone size: many; CDR3 protein: CASSETEEEYF; CDR3 DNA: TGTGCCAGCAGCGAAACAGAAGAAGAGTATTTT
V gene: TRBV12-3/TRBV12-4; D gene: .; J gene: TRBJ1-4; clone size: .; CDR3 protein: CASSLWGRNEKLFF; CDR3 DNA: TGTGCCAGCAGTTTATGGGGGCGAAATGAAAAACTGTTTTTT
V gene: TRBV5-4; D gene: .; J gene: TRBJ2-3; clone size: .; CDR3 protein: CASSLATLRTDTQYF; CDR3 DNA: TGTGCCAGCAGCTTGGCGACTCTGCGCACAGATACGCAGTATTTT
V gene: TRBV27; D gene: .; J gene: TRBJ2-7; clone size: few; CDR3 protein: CASSLEGLAGYEQYF; CDR3 DNA: TGTGCCAGCAGTTTAGAAGGACTTGCGGGATACGAGCAGTACTTC
V gene: TRBV27; D gene: .; J gene: TRBJ1-6; clone size: .; CDR3 protein: CASSDPGTSPLHF; CDR3 DNA: TGTGCCAGCAGTGATCCCGGGACGTCACCCCTCCACTTT
V gene: TRBV7-8; D gene: TRBD1; J gene: TRBJ2-7; clone size: many; CDR3 protein: CASSLEPGQGYEQYF; CDR3 DNA: TGTGCCAGCAGCCTAGAACCGGGACAGGGTTACGAGCAGTACTTC
V gene: TRBV7-8; D gene: TRBD2; J gene: TRBJ2-1; clone size: few; CDR3 protein: CASSLGASGALYNEQFF; CDR3 DNA: TGTGCCAGCAGCTTAGGTGCCAGCGGGGCCCTCTACAATGAGCAGTTCTTC
V gene: TRBV7-2; D gene: TRBD1; J gene: TRBJ1-1; clone size: few; CDR3 protein: CASSLERTGFRNTEAFF; CDR3 DNA: TGTGCCAGCAGCTTAGAGCGGACAGGGTTTAGGAACACTGAAGCTTTCTTT
V gene: TRBV28; D gene: TRBD1; J gene: TRBJ1-5; clone size: many; CDR3 protein: CASSSRQGGNQPQHF; CDR3 DNA: TGTGCCAGCAGTTCCAGACAGGGAGGAAATCAGCCCCAGCATTTT
V gene: TRBV20-1; D gene: .; J gene: TRBJ2-5; clone size: .; CDR3 protein: CSAKIGGSQETQYF; CDR3 DNA: TGCAGTGCTAAGATCGGAGGATCCCAAGAGACCCAGTACTTC
V gene: TRBV28; D gene: TRBD2; J gene: TRBJ2-7; clone size: few; CDR3 protein: CASRSWEGLSYEQYF; CDR3 DNA: TGTGCCAGCAGATCATGGGAGGGCCTATCCTACGAGCAGTACTTC
V gene: TRBV27; D gene: TRBD1; J gene: TRBJ2-7; clone size: few; CDR3 protein: CASSLPPGTGAYEQYF; CDR3 DNA: TGTGCCAGCAGTTTACCCCCCGGGACAGGGGCCTACGAGCAGTACTTC
V gene: TRBV6-5; D gene: .; J gene: TRBJ2-1; clone size: .; CDR3 protein: CASSGGYYNEQFF; CDR3 DNA: TGTGCCAGCAGCGGAGGGTACTACAATGAGCAGTTCTTC
V gene: TRBV20-1; D gene: TRBD1; J gene: TRBJ1-6; clone size: few; CDR3 protein: CSAYDRGQGGGNSPLHF; CDR3 DNA: TGCAGTGCTTACGACAGGGGGCAGGGGGGCGGAAATTCACCCCTCCACTTT
V gene: TRBV6-5; D gene: TRBD1; J gene: TRBJ1-2; clone size: many; CDR3 protein: CASSYSAVGQGYGYTF; CDR3 DNA: TGTGCCAGCAGTTACTCCGCCGTGGGACAGGGCTATGGCTACACCTTC
V gene: TRBV2; D gene: TRBD1; J gene: TRBJ1-2; clone size: once; CDR3 protein: CASSSPPGQKEYGYTF; CDR3 DNA: TGTGCCAGCAGCTCACCCCCGGGACAGAAAGAGTATGGCTACACCTTC
V gene: TRBV12-3/TRBV12-4; D gene: TRBD1; J gene: TRBJ2-3; clone size: many; CDR3 protein: CASSWGQTRGDTQYF; CDR3 DNA: TGTGCCAGCAGTTGGGGACAGACACGGGGAGATACGCAGTATTTT
V gene: TRBV14; D gene: TRBD1; J gene: TRBJ2-7; clone size: few; CDR3 protein: CASSLGAGTGAYEQYF; CDR3 DNA: TGTGCCAGCAGCCTAGGGGCCGGGACAGGAGCCTACGAGCAGTACTTC
V gene: TRBV20-1; D gene: .; J gene: TRBJ1-1; clone size: .; CDR3 protein: CSASPGRAFF; CDR3 DNA: TGCAGTGCTAGCCCCGGAAGAGCTTTCTTT
V gene: TRBV27; D gene: .; J gene: TRBJ2-1; clone size: .; CDR3 protein: CASSETSYNEQFF; CDR3 DNA: TGTGCCAGCAGTGAGACTTCTTACAATGAGCAGTTCTTC
V gene: TRBV7-2; D gene: TRBD1; J gene: TRBJ1-1; clone size: many; CDR3 protein: CASSLGQGALNTEAFF; CDR3 DNA: TGTGCCAGCAGCTTGGGACAGGGGGCATTGAACACTGAAGCTTTCTTT
V gene: TRBV29-1; D gene: .; J gene: TRBJ1-3; clone size: many; CDR3 protein: CSVSDRAVGNTIYF; CDR3 DNA: TGCAGCGTCTCCGATCGGGCAGTAGGAAACACCATATATTTT
V gene: TRBV19; D gene: .; J gene: TRBJ1-4; clone size: few; CDR3 protein: CASSPPGASNEKLFF; CDR3 DNA: TGTGCCAGTAGTCCCCCGGGGGCCTCCAATGAAAAACTGTTTTTT
V gene: TRBV10-3; D gene: TRBD2; J gene: TRBJ2-1; clone size: .; CDR3 protein: CAISESRIGGAVDEQFF; CDR3 DNA: TGTGCCATCAGTGAGTCTCGGATCGGGGGGGCCGTCGATGAGCAGTTCTTC
V gene: TRBV20-1; D gene: .; J gene: TRBJ2-3; clone size: .; CDR3 protein: CSARDPVGDTQYF; CDR3 DNA: TGCAGTGCTAGAGACCCCGTGGGGGATACGCAGTATTTT
V gene: TRBV7-2; D gene: TRBD1; J gene: TRBJ1-1; clone size: many; CDR3 protein: CASSLVGRGGTEAFF; CDR3 DNA: TGTGCCAGCAGCTTAGTTGGCAGGGGGGGAACTGAAGCTTTCTTT
V gene: TRBV7-6; D gene: .; J gene: TRBJ1-1; clone size: few; CDR3 protein: CASSHRNTEAFF; CDR3 DNA: TGTGCCAGCAGCCACAGGAACACTGAAGCTTTCTTT
V gene: TRBV6-2/TRBV6-3; D gene: TRBD2; J gene: TRBJ2-1; clone size: many; CDR3 protein: CASSRTLGLAYPSYNEQFF; CDR3 DNA: TGTGCCAGCAGCCGGACCTTGGGACTAGCGTACCCCTCCTACAATGAGCAGTTCTTC
V gene: TRBV20-1; D gene: .; J gene: TRBJ1-5; clone size: .; CDR3 protein: CSASPTGDNQPQHF; CDR3 DNA: TGCAGTGCTAGCCCTACGGGCGACAATCAGCCCCAGCATTTT
V gene: TRBV7-8; D gene: .; J gene: TRBJ1-3; clone size: many; CDR3 protein: CASSPPQKPSGNTIYF; CDR3 DNA: TGTGCCAGCAGCCCCCCCCAGAAGCCGTCCGGAAACACCATATATTTT
V gene: TRBV24-1; D gene: TRBD1; J gene: TRBJ2-7; clone size: .; CDR3 protein: CATSDIGQGARGYEQYF; CDR3 DNA: TGTGCCACCAGTGATATTGGACAGGGGGCGCGAGGCTACGAGCAGTACTTC
V gene: TRBV10-3; D gene: TRBD1; J gene: TRBJ2-2; clone size: many; CDR3 protein: CASSPGQPNAGELFF; CDR3 DNA: TGTGCCAGCAGCCCGGGACAGCCGAACGCCGGGGAGCTGTTTTTT
V gene: TRBV12-3/TRBV12-4; D gene: .; J gene: TRBJ2-5; clone size: .; CDR3 protein: CASSLLSQETQYF; CDR3 DNA: TGTGCCAGCAGTTTGCTGAGCCAAGAGACCCAGTACTTC
V gene: TRBV7-9; D gene: .; J gene: TRBJ2-5; clone size: many; CDR3 protein: CASSTGGGLETQYF; CDR3 DNA: TGTGCCAGCAGCACAGGAGGGGGGCTCGAGACCCAGTACTTC
V gene: TRBV9; D gene: TRBD1; J gene: TRBJ1-1; clone size: .; CDR3 protein: CASSMMTGTGIEAFF; CDR3 DNA: TGTGCCAGCAGCATGATGACCGGGACAGGGATTGAAGCTTTCTTT
V gene: TRBV7-2; D gene: TRBD1; J gene: TRBJ2-6; clone size: many; CDR3 protein: CASSLDRAGANVLTF; CDR3 DNA: TGTGCCAGCAGCTTGGACAGGGCCGGGGCCAACGTCCTGACTTTC
V gene: TRBV4-1; D gene: TRBD2; J gene: TRBJ2-2; clone size: .; CDR3 protein: CASSPRGAGGRGELFF; CDR3 DNA: TGCGCCAGCAGCCCCCGGGGCGCGGGGGGTCGGGGGGAGCTGTTTTTT
V gene: TRBV28; D gene: .; J gene: TRBJ1-6; clone size: many; CDR3 protein: CASSRQLTADVFSPLHF; CDR3 DNA: TGTGCCAGCAGCCGCCAATTGACAGCTGACGTTTTTTCACCCCTCCACTTT